This T cell receptor beta chain emerged from a study of blood T cells in healthy people across ages. Study findings and constraints: Samples with more naive T cells showed higher observed beta diversity. PBMCs were not sorted, which prevented a conclusive comparison of naive versus antigen-experienced cells.

It was with a sample-barcoded 5' primer and a J-beta primer mix that a second PCR of roughly 6 to 12 cycles was run. Every cDNA was tagged by a template-switch adaptor with 12 random nucleotides. One entry per CDR3 protein, called by TCRdb with MiXCR from the 5' RACE reads. The table shows fewer than 800,000 distinct CDR3 sequences, with around 32% occurring only once. Comment on this clonotype: Its matching antigen is unknown.

The germline V gene encodes CDR1 MNHNY and CDR2 SVGAGI (reference sequence). V lost 5 bases and J lost 3, with 10 bases in between. CDR3 size: 13 residues. The receptor was isolated from a woman aged 80 or over in good health. The sequencing input was blood. This chain uses TRBV6-6 with TRBJ1-1; weak D call: TRBD1 (6 bases). CDR3: CASSNKGDTEAFF. CDR3 DNA sequence: TGTGCCAGCAGTAATAAGGGGGACACTGAAGCTTTCTTT.